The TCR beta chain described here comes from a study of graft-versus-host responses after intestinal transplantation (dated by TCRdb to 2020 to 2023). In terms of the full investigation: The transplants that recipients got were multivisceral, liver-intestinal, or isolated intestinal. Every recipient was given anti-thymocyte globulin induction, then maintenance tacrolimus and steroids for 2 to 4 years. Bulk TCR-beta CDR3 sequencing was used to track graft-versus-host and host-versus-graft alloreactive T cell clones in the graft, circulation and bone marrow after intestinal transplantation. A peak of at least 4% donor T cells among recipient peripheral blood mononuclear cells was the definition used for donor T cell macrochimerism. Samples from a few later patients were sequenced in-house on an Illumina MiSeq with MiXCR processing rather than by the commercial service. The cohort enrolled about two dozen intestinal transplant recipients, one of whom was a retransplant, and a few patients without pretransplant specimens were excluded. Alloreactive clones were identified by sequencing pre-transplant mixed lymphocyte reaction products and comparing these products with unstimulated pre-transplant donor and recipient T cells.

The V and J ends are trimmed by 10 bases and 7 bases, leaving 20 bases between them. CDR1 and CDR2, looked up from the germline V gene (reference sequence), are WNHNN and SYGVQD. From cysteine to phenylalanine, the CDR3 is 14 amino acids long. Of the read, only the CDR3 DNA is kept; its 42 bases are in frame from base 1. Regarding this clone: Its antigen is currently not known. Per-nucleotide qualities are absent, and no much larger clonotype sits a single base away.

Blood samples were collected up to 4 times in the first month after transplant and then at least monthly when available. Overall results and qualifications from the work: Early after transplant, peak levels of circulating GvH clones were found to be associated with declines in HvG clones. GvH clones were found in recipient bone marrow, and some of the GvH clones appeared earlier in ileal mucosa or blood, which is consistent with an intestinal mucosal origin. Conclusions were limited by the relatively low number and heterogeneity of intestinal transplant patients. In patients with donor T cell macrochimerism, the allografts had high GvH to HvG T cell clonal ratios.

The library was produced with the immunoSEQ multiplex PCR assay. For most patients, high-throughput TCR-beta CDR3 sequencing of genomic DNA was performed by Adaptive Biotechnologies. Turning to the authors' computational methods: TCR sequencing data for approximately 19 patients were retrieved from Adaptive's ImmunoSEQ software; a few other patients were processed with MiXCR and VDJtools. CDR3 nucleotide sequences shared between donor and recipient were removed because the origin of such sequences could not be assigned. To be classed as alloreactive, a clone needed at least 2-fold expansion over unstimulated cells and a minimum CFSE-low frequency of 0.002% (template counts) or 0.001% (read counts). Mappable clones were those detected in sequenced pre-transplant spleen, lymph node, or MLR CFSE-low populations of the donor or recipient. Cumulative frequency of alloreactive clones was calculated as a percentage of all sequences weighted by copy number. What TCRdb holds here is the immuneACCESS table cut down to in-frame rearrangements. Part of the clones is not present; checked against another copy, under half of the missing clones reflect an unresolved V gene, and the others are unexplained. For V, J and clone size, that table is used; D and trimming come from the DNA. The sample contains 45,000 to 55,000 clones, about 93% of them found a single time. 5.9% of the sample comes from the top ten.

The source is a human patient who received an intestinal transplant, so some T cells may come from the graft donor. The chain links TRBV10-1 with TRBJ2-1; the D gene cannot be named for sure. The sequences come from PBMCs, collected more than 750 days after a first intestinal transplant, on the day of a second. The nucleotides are TGCGCCACCTCGGGCCGAATTCCCCCGAATGAGCAGTTCTTC. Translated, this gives CATSGRIPPNEQFF.